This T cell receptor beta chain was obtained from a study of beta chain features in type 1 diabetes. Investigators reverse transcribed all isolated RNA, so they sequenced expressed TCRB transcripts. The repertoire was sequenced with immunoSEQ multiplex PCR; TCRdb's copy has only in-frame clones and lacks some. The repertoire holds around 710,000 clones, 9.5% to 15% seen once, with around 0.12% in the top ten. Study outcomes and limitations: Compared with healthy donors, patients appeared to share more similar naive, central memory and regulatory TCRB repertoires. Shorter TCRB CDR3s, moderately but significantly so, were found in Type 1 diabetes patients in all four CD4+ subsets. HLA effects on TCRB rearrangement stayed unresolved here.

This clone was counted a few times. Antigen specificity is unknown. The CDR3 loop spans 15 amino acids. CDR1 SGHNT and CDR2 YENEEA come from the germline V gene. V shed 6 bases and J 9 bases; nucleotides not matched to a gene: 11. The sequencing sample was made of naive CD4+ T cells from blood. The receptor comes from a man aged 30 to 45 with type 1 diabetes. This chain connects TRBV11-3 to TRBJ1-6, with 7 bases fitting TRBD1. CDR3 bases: TGTGCCAGCAGTCTCCAGGGACAGCAGACTTCACCCCTCCACTTT. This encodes CASSLQGQQTSPLHF.